Listed below are T cell receptor beta chains from one sample, sequenced in a study of T cells in localized non-small cell lung cancer. Data came from immunoSEQ multiplex PCR; TCRdb stores just in-frame clones and leaves some out. Of about 70,000 clones in the sample, roughly 84% were seen once. The input for sequencing was peripheral blood, taken before any cancer treatment. These receptors were collected from a female donor over 55 with stage I lung adenocarcinoma. Both conserved end residues are part of each CDR3. A D gene is named only where the DNA matches it firmly. Rows may omit the clone size; those that give it use once, few, many or a size class.

size | J | D | V | CDR3 | DNA
. | TRBJ2-3 | . | TRBV9 | CASSVELALRRDTQYF | TGTGCCAGCAGCGTAGAGTTGGCACTGCGGAGGGATACGCAGTATTTT
. | TRBJ2-2 | . | TRBV2 | CASSEDSPNTGELFF | TGTGCCAGCAGTGAAGACAGCCCCAACACCGGGGAGCTGTTTTTT
. | TRBJ2-2 | TRBD2 | TRBV2 | CASILAGVAGELFF | TGTGCCAGCATCCTAGCGGGGGTCGCAGGGGAGCTGTTTTTT
once | TRBJ2-2 | . | TRBV4-1 | CASSQGWGYTGELFF | TGCGCCAGCAGCCAAGGATGGGGTTACACCGGGGAGCTGTTTTTT
once | TRBJ1-3 | . | TRBV29-1 | CSVDSGSSGNTIYF | TGCAGCGTTGATTCCGGGAGCTCTGGAAACACCATATATTTT
. | TRBJ1-1 | TRBD1 | TRBV7-2 | CASSLSRLDRGNTEAFF | TGTGCCAGCAGCTTATCTCGGCTTGACAGGGGCAACACTGAAGCTTTCTTT
. | TRBJ2-7 | . | TRBV4-2 | CASSQEALTYEQYF | TGTGCCAGCAGCCAAGAGGCCTTAACCTACGAGCAGTACTTC
. | TRBJ1-2 | . | TRBV7-3 | CASSSGLPGNYGYTF | TGTGCCAGCAGCTCGGGGCTACCGGGGAACTATGGCTACACCTTC
. | TRBJ1-2 | TRBD1 | TRBV7-9 | CASSRSAGGISYGYTF | TGTGCCAGCAGCCGATCCGCAGGGGGCATTAGCTATGGCTACACCTTC
. | TRBJ2-2 | TRBD2 | TRBV4-2 | CASSQGLTLAGADTGELFF | TGTGCCAGCAGCCAAGGACTTACACTAGCGGGAGCTGACACCGGGGAGCTGTTTTTT
. | TRBJ1-1 | . | TRBV15 | CATRVGGYNEAFF | TGTGCCACCAGAGTCGGGGGGTATAATGAAGCTTTCTTT
. | TRBJ1-2 | . | TRBV18 | CASSPRGLTNYGYTF | TGTGCCAGCTCACCACGGGGGTTAACTAACTATGGCTACACCTTC
many | TRBJ2-1 | . | TRBV7-3 | CASSLPPTYNEQFF | TGTGCCAGCAGCCTCCCCCCGACCTACAATGAGCAGTTCTTC
. | TRBJ2-3 | . | TRBV7-3 | CASSLRGGSTDTQYF | TGTGCCAGCAGCTTACGTGGGGGTAGCACAGATACGCAGTATTTT